The present TCR beta chain was sequenced within a study of identical twins. Overall study findings and caveats: Out-of-frame beta chain sequences displayed weaker excess sharing between twins. Modelling approaches yielded underestimates of out-of-frame TCR alpha sharing between monozygotic twins.

All donors were healthy Caucasians. This clonotype was observed a handful of times. Its target is unknown. The CDR3 is 15 amino acids. From germline, CDR1 is SEHNR and CDR2 FQNEAQ (reference sequence). The V and J ends lost 5 bases and 7 bases, in that order; junction bases with no gene match: 11. A template switching step contributed a universal primer site, while unique molecular identifiers were present in the cDNA. TCRdb recomputed calls from the 5' RACE reads with MiXCR, one row per CDR3 protein. Found here are roughly 350,000 distinct CDR3 sequences, around 12% of them singletons; the top ten hold just over 7%. This sample also appeared in a second study, on yellow fever vaccine responses in identical twins.

The specimen was CD8+ T cells sorted from blood. The TCR originated in a woman between 18 and 29 years old in good health. The chain combines TRBV7-9 with TRBJ2-1; 7 bases are shared with TRBD2. The chain's CDR3 is CASSPEGSGINEQFF. The DNA of the CDR3 is TGTGCCAGCAGCCCCGAAGGGAGCGGGATAAATGAGCAGTTCTTC.